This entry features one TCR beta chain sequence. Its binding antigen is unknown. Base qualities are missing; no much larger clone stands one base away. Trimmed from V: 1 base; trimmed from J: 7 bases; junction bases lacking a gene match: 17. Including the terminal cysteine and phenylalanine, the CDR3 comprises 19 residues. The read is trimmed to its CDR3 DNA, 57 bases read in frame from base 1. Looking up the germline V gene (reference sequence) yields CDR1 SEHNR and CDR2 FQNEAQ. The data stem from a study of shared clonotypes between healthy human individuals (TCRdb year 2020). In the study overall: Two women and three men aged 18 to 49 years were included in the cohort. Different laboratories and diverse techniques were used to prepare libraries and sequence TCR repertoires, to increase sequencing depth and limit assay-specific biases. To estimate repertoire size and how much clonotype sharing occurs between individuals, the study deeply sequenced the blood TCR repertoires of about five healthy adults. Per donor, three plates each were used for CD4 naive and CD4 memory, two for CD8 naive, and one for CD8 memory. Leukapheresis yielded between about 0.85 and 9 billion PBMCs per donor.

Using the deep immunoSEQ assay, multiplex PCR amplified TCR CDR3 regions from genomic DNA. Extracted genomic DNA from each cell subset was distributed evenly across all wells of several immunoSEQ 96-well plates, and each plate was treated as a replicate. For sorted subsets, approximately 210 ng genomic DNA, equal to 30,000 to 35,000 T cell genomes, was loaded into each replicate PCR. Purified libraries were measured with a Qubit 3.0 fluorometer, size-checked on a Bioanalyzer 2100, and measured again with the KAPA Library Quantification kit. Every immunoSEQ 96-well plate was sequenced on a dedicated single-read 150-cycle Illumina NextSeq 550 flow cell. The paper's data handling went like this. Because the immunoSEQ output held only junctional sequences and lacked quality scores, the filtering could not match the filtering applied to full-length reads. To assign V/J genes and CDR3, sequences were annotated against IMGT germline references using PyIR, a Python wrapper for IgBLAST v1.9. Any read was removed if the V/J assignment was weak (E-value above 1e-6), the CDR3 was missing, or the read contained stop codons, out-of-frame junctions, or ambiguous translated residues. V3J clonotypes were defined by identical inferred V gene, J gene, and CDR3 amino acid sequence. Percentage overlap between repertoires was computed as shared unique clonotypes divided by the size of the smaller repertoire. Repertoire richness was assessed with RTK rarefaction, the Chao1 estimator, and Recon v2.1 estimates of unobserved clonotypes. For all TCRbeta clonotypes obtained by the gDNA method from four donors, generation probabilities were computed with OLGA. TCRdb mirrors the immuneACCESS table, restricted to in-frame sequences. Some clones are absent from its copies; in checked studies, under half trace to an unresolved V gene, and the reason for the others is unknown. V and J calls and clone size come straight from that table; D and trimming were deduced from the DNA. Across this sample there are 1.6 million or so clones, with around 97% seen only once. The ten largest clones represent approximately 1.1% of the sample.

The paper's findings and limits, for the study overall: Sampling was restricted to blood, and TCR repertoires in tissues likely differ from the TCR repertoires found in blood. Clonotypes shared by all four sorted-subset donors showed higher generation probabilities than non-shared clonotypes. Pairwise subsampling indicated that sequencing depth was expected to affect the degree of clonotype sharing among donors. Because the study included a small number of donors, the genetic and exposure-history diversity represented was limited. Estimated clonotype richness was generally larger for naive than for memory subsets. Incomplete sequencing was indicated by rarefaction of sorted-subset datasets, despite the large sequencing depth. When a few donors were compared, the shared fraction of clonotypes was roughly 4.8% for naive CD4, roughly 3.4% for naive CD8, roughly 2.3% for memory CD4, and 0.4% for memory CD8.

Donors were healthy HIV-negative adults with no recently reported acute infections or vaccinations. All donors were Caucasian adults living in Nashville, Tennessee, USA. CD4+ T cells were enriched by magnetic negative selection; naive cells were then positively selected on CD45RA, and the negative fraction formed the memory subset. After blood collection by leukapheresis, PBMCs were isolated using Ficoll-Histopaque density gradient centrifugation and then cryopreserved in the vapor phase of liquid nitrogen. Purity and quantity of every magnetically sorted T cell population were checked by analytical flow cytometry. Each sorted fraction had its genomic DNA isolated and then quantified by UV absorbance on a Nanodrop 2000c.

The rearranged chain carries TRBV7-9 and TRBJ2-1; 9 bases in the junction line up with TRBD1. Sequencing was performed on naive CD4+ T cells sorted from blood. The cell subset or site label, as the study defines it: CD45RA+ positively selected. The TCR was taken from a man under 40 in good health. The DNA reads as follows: TGTGCCAGCAGCTTAGTATTATTGGGCGGGACAGGGTTGTCAAATGAGCAGTTCTTC. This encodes CASSLVLLGGTGLSNEQFF. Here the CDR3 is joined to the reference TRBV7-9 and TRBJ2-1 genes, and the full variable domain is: DTGVSQNPRHKITKRGQNVTFRCDPISEHNRLYWYRQTLGQGPEFLTYFQNEAQLEKSRLLSDRFSAERPKGSFSTLEIQRTEQGDSAMYLCASSLVLLGGTGLSNEQFFGPGTRLTVL.